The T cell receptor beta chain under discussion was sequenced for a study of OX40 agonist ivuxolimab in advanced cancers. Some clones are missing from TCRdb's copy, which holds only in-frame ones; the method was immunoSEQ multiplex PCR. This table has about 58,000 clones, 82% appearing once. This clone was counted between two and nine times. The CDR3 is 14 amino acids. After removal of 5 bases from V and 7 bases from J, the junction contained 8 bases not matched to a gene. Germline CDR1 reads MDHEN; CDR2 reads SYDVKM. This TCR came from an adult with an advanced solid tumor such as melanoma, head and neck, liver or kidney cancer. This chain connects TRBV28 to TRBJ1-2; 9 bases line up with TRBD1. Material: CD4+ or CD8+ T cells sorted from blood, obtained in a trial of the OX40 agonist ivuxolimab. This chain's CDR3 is CASSLTGGASGYTF. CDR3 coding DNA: TGTGCCAGCAGTCTCACAGGGGGCGCCTCTGGCTACACCTTC.